These T cell receptor beta chains were read from a single sample in a study of cytomegalovirus exposure and HLA in healthy donors. TCRdb keeps only in-frame clones here, not all; method: immunoSEQ multiplex PCR. The sample has 250,000 to 350,000 clones, under 80% seen once; the top ten hold over 2%. The sample comprised PBMCs. Source of these receptors: a female donor in good health and CMV-seronegative. The CDR3 runs from the conserved cysteine through the conserved F or W. The D gene is left open where the match is weak. Rows give clone size only sometimes, using once, few, many, or a class for an expanded clone.

clone_size	cdr3_length	v_call	d_call	j_call	cdr3_nt	cdr3_aa
-	13	TRBV5-4	-	TRBJ2-7	TGTGCCAGCAGTCGGGGGGCCGATGCCCAGCAGTACTTC	CASSRGADAQQYF
-	13	TRBV30	TRBD1	TRBJ2-1	TGTGCCTGGAGTTATAACAGGGGAAATGAGCAGTTCTTC	CAWSYNRGNEQFF
-	14	TRBV6-1	-	TRBJ1-4	TGTGCCAGCAGTGCGGCAGGGGCGGGCGAAAAACTGTTTTTT	CASSAAGAGEKLFF
few	15	TRBV2	TRBD1	TRBJ1-5	TGTGCCAGCAGCCGACAGGGGGCCAGCAATCAGCCCCAGCATTTT	CASSRQGASNQPQHF
-	13	TRBV5-5	-	TRBJ2-1	TGTGCCAGCAGCTTGGGGAGCTACAATGAGCAGTTCTTC	CASSLGSYNEQFF
few	12	TRBV27	-	TRBJ2-2	TGTGCCAGCAGTCCCCCGGCCGGGGAGCTGTTTTTT	CASSPPAGELFF
-	16	TRBV14	-	TRBJ2-1	TGTGCCAGCAGCCAAGAAGGCGGGATCAACTACAATGAGCAGTTCTTC	CASSQEGGINYNEQFF
-	15	TRBV7-9	-	TRBJ2-1	TGTTCCAGCAGCTCCGGAAGCGGGTTCTACAATGAGCAGTTCTTC	CSSSSGSGFYNEQFF
few	12	TRBV2	-	TRBJ1-1	TGTGCCAGCAGGCCTTTACAGCCTGAAGCTTTCTTT	CASRPLQPEAFF
-	12	TRBV28	TRBD1	TRBJ1-1	TGTGCCAGCAGCTCACAGGGGGTTGAAGCTTTCTTT	CASSSQGVEAFF
-	21	TRBV18	TRBD1	TRBJ2-7	TGTGCCAGCTCCCAAAATATGGGGAGACAGGGGGCGAGCGGAAGCTCCTACGAGCAGTACTTC	CASSQNMGRQGASGSSYEQYF